Each of the 20 T cell receptor beta chains below was sequenced from the same sample in a study of shared clonotypes between healthy human individuals (dated by TCRdb to the early 2020s). Library preparation used the immunoSEQ multiplex PCR assay. The clones in this table, taken by TCRdb from immuneACCESS, are in-frame only. Not every clone is retained; where verified, under half of the shortfall comes from an unresolved V gene, and the cause of the rest is unknown. The sample has roughly 2.2 million clones on record, approximately 95% of them singletons. 0.3% to 0.4% of the sample comes from the top ten. Input material: naive CD4+ T cells from PBMCs. The sample's cell subset or site, from its label and the paper: CD45RA+ positively selected. These receptors all stem from a man younger than 30 in good health. Some clones in this sample may be carry-over from other donors' samples.

The chain joins TRBV2 to TRBJ2-1; perhaps TRBD2 as D (6 bases). The length of the CDR3 is 12 residues. V was trimmed by 4 bases and J by 9 bases, leaving 10 bases between them. Per germline, CDR1 SNHLY and CDR2 FYNNEI. The CDR3, as DNA: TGTGCCAGCAGTGCTCGGGGGTTTGAGCAGTTCTTC. This codes for CASSARGFEQFF.

V is TRBV5-5 and J is TRBJ2-5; 10 nucleotides match TRBD2. Trimming took 2 bases from V and 1 from J; bases not matched to a gene: 11. The CDR3 loop spans 18 amino acids. Germline CDR1 is SGHKS and CDR2 is YYEKEE (reference sequence). CDR3: CASSLQIWSSGSQETQYF. The CDR3, as DNA: TGTGCCAGCAGCTTACAGATTTGGTCTAGCGGGAGCCAAGAGACCCAGTACTTC.

V and J are TRBV5-1 and TRBJ2-3; tentative D call: TRBD2 (7 bases). The germline CDR1 and CDR2 sequences are SGHRS and YFSETQ. V gave up 6 bases and J gave up 2 bases, with 13 bases separating them. The CDR3 covers 14 residues. This CDR3 reads CASKGGGITDTQYF. CDR3 coding DNA: TGCGCCAGCAAAGGGGGGGGGATCACAGATACGCAGTATTTT. Supplemented by reference TRBV5-1 and TRBJ2-3, the full variable domain reads KAGVTQTPRYLIKTRGQQVTLSCSPISGHRSVSWYQQTPGQGLQFLFEYFSETQRNKGNFPGRFSGRQFSNSRSEMNVSTLELGDSALYLCASKGGGITDTQYFGPGTRLTVL.

V usage is TRBV5-1 and J usage is TRBJ1-2, with D maybe TRBD1 (6 bases). The CDR3 consists of 15 residues. CDR1 and CDR2 (germline): SGHRS, YFSETQ. V lost 5 bases and J 7 bases, leaving 21 bases between the germline ends. The CDR3 reads CASRLTGTTNGGYTF. CDR3 DNA: TGCGCCAGCAGGCTGACCGGGACAACAAACGGTGGCTACACCTTC. The full variable domain, completed using reference TRBV5-1 and TRBJ1-2, is KAGVTQTPRYLIKTRGQQVTLSCSPISGHRSVSWYQQTPGQGLQFLFEYFSETQRNKGNFPGRFSGRQFSNSRSEMNVSTLELGDSALYLCASRLTGTTNGGYTFGSGTRLTVV.

The chain couples TRBV4-1 to TRBJ2-1; TRBD2 agrees at 7 bases. V trimming: 1 base; J trimming: 15 bases; junction bases outside the gene matches: 15. This CDR3 is 15 amino acids long. The V gene's germline CDR1 is MGHRA and CDR2 YSYEKL. Here the CDR3 reads CASSQVGSTTSTRFF. The CDR3 region has the DNA TGCGCCAGCAGCCAAGTCGGAAGTACGACTAGCACCCGGTTCTTC.

Comments on this clone: Germline is not matched at one junction end, which may reflect a read error. V and J are TRBV10-3 and TRBJ2-1; a possible D gene is TRBD2 (7 bases). The CDR3 sequence is 14 residues long. In germline, CDR1 is ENHRY, CDR2 SYGVKD. As DNA, the CDR3 is TGTGCCATCAGTGAGAGGGGGGGAGACAAGGAGTCGGTCTTC. Amino acids: CAISERGGDKESVF.

The rearrangement joins TRBV18 to TRBJ1-2; D possibly corresponds to TRBD1 (6 bases). The CDR3 spans 14 residues. V lost 8 bases to trimming and J lost 1 base, with 14 bases between them. CDR1 is KGHSH and CDR2 is LQKENI in the germline V gene. The CDR3 sequence: CASRLGGLNYGYTF. The CDR3 DNA follows: TGTGCCAGCCGACTTGGGGGGCTTAACTATGGCTACACCTTC.

This clone was recorded a few times. The chain carries TRBV2 and TRBJ1-2; D ambiguous. V gave up 8 bases and J gave up 1 base, with 14 bases separating them. CDR3 size: 14 residues. Germline CDR1 SNHLY, CDR2 FYNNEI. This chain's CDR3 is CASGRTFFNYGYTF. For the CDR3, the DNA is TGTGCCAGCGGAAGGACGTTCTTTAACTATGGCTACACCTTC.

V usage is TRBV7-7 and J usage is TRBJ2-2; 9 nucleotides match TRBD2. V was pared by 5 bases and J by 3 bases, with 4 bases of the junction left unmatched. The CDR3 loop spans 15 amino acids. CDR1 and CDR2 from the germline V gene are SSHAT and FNYEAQ (reference sequence). CDR3 nucleotides: TGTGCCAGCAGCCCAACTAGCGGGTACACCGGGGAGCTGTTTTTT. This translates into CASSPTSGYTGELFF.

This chain connects TRBV11-2 to TRBJ2-3, with D maybe TRBD2 (5 bases). The CDR3 sequence is 17 residues long. V was clipped by 5 bases and J by 3 bases, with 21 bases between them. The germline V gene has CDR1 SGHAT and CDR2 FQNNGV. CDR3 nucleotides: TGTGCCAGCAGCCGAAGACCAGGCGGAGGTTTAACAGATACGCAGTATTTT. Translation gives CASSRRPGGGLTDTQYF.

The chain recombines TRBV4-2 with TRBJ2-3; D is uncertain. V was pared by 0 bases and J by 3 bases, with 10 bases between. Germline CDR1 and CDR2: LGHNA and YNFKEQ. This CDR3 contains 15 residues. CDR3 residues: CASSQDLGATDTQYF. In DNA, the CDR3 is TGTGCCAGCAGCCAAGATCTAGGAGCGACAGATACGCAGTATTTT.

The chain joins TRBV18 to TRBJ1-2, with D unresolved. This CDR3 is built from 14 residues. V dropped 0 bases and J dropped 2 bases, with 7 bases sitting between them. The germline V gene has CDR1 KGHSH and CDR2 LQKENI. CDR3 in DNA: TGTGCCAGCTCACCACCGAAGCCCAACTATGGCTACACCTTC. It specifies CASSPPKPNYGYTF.

The CDR3 reads CASSERTQQETQYF. CDR3 DNA sequence: TGTGCCAGCAGTGAAAGGACCCAACAAGAGACCCAGTACTTC. The rearrangement links TRBV2 to TRBJ2-5; D is undetermined. V shed 2 bases and J shed 2 bases, with 9 bases lying between them. Germline V lookup: CDR1 SNHLY, CDR2 FYNNEI. There are 14 residues in the CDR3.

The gene calls are TRBV5-1 and TRBJ2-7, with D possibly being TRBD1 (5 bases). This CDR3 is built from 16 residues. Trimming took off 0 bases at V and 1 base at J, with 14 bases between the two ends. CDR1 and CDR2 (germline): SGHRS, YFSETQ. The CDR3 sequence: CASSLEPGGHSYEQYF. The CDR3 DNA reads TGCGCCAGCAGCTTGGAACCAGGCGGACATTCCTACGAGCAGTACTTC.

V is TRBV7-2 and J is TRBJ2-7; 11 bases are shared with TRBD2. V lost 5 bases, J lost 5 bases, and 8 bases stayed unmatched. The CDR3 spans 15 residues. Per germline, CDR1 SGHTA and CDR2 FQGNSA. The CDR3 region is CASSLLTSGTNEQYF. The DNA of the CDR3 is TGTGCCAGCAGCCTCCTGACTAGCGGGACAAACGAGCAGTACTTC.

The chain links TRBV11-2 to TRBJ2-1; 12 bases align to TRBD2. CDR1 is SGHAT, CDR2 FQNNGV, per germline. V lost 3 bases, J lost 13 bases, and 13 bases stayed unmatched. The CDR3 consists of 16 residues. The CDR3 is CASSFTRTSGEGDQFF. As DNA, the CDR3 is TGTGCCAGCAGCTTCACAAGGACTAGCGGGGAAGGGGATCAGTTCTTC.

This chain links TRBV6-1 with TRBJ2-5; D gene uncertain. This CDR3 region has 15 residues. Germline CDR1 reads MNHNS; CDR2 reads SASEGT. The V gene lost 7 bases and the J gene lost 1 base, with 16 bases spanning the gap. The CDR3 reads CASMKRHQSQETQYF. The CDR3 DNA sequence: TGTGCCAGCATGAAGAGACACCAGTCCCAAGAGACCCAGTACTTC.

CDR3 amino acids: CASSRETVIMNTEAFF. CDR3 sequence (DNA): TGTGCCAGCAGCAGGGAGACAGTGATTATGAACACTGAAGCTTTCTTT. The J gene is TRBJ1-1, the V gene TRBV27, with a tentative D call TRBD1 (5 bases). The germline V gene encodes CDR1 MNHEY and CDR2 SMNVEV (reference sequence). The CDR3 runs to 16 residues. V was cut by 6 bases and J by 0 bases, with 17 bases left in between.

V usage is TRBV9 and J usage is TRBJ1-2, with 9 bases lining up with TRBD1. The J segment lost 4 bases and the V segment lost 2 bases, leaving 6 bases of the junction unmatched. The CDR3 runs to 15 residues. Germline V gene lookup returns CDR1 SGDLS and CDR2 YYNGEE. The CDR3 bases are TGTGCCAGCAGCGTCCGGGACAGGGCTCTCTATGGCTACACCTTC. Its translation is CASSVRDRALYGYTF.

V and J are TRBV5-4 and TRBJ2-1, with no clear D. V was trimmed by 1 base and J by 5 bases, leaving 7 bases between them. The V gene's germline CDR1 is SGHNT and CDR2 YYREEE (reference sequence). This CDR3 comprises 13 residues. CDR3 DNA sequence: TGTGCCAGCAGCTTGAATGGAAACAATGAGCAGTTCTTC. Its protein is CASSLNGNNEQFF.